The 30 T cell receptor beta chains presented below share a single source sample, sequenced in a study of molecular identifiers for immune sequencing clone quantification. Using its own MiXCR run on the PCR reads, TCRdb lists one record per CDR3 protein. The repertoire consists of nearly 55,000 distinct CDR3 sequences, with about a third occurring once and the leading ten covering 3% to 4%. Sequences were obtained from naive CD8+ T cells from blood, with Jurkat cell RNA spiked in. Subset in this sample: FACS-sorted CD8+CD4-CCR7+CD45RA+ naive T cells. Receptor source: a human donor in good health. Some libraries in this study had Jurkat cell RNA spiked in.

The sample holds a few counts of this clonotype. The chain combines TRBV19 with TRBJ2-7; possibly TRBD1 for D (6 bases). The CDR3 spans 15 residues. V lost 3 bases and J 2 bases, leaving 14 bases between the germline ends. In germline, CDR1 is LNHDA, CDR2 SQIVND (reference sequence). CDR3 residues: CASSISSGHTYEQYF. The CDR3 DNA reads as TGTGCCAGTAGTATTAGTTCGGGACACACCTACGAGCAGTACTTC.

As to this clonotype: A much larger clone is a single base away; this may be a read error. The rearrangement joins TRBV7-6 to TRBJ1-4; no clear D. Germline CDR1 SGHVS, CDR2 FNYEAQ. The ends were cut back, 6 bases at V and 13 bases at J, with 18 bases in the middle. The CDR3 spans 13 residues. CDR3 in amino acids: CASSPTINDILFF. The DNA of the CDR3 is TGTGCCAGCAGTCCGACTATTAATGACATACTGTTTTTT.

This clonotype was recorded a few times. The rearrangement joins TRBV7-2 to TRBJ2-7; no clear D. This CDR3 comprises 13 residues. Per germline, CDR1 SGHTA and CDR2 FQGNSA. V lost 8 bases to trimming and J lost 7 bases, with 18 bases between them. CDR3 sequence reads: CASSPPAAWEQYF. The CDR3 DNA follows: TGTGCCAGCTCCCCACCCGCGGCTTGGGAGCAGTACTTC. Drawing the rest from reference TRBV7-2 and TRBJ2-7, the complete variable domain is GAGVSQSPSNKVTEKGKDVELRCDPISGHTALYWYRQSLGQGLEFLIYFQGNSAPDKSGLPSDRFSAERTGGSVSTLTIQRTQQEDSAVYLCASSPPAAWEQYFGPGTRLTVT.

There are many counts of this clonotype. The chain recombines TRBV12-3 or TRBV12-4 with TRBJ1-1; 7 nucleotides match TRBD1. The V and J ends lost 5 bases and 2 bases, in that order; junction bases with no gene match: 17. This CDR3 has 18 amino acids. Written as DNA, the CDR3 is TGTGCCAGCAGTCCGAAAATAGGGGGACAGCCCTTTAACACTGAAGCTTTCTTT. Translating it yields CASSPKIGGQPFNTEAFF.

This clonotype has more than one count but fewer than ten. The chain recombines TRBV29-1 with TRBJ2-1, with 13 bases that match TRBD2. The ends lost 6 bases at V and 6 bases at J; junction bases unmatched: 8. Germline CDR1 is SQVTM and CDR2 is ANQGSEA. CDR3 size: 15 residues. This chain's CDR3 is CSVKGTSGMFNEQFF. In DNA form, the CDR3 reads TGCAGCGTAAAAGGGACTAGCGGGATGTTCAATGAGCAGTTCTTC.

A single count supports this clonotype. A much larger clone differs by one base, so this may be a read error. The conserved phenylalanine or tryptophan is not found at the CDR3 terminus, so this likely reflects a read error. The V gene is TRBV29-1, the J gene TRBJ1-1, with D maybe TRBD1 (5 bases). With 8 bases removed from V and 6 bases from J, the gap between germline ends came to 19 bases. This CDR3 has 13 residues. Germline V CDR1 and CDR2: SQVTM, ANQGSEA. The CDR3, as DNA: TGCAGCTCGGGGATTGGGGGTGAGCCTGAAGCTTTCCTT. It is translated as CSSGIGGEPEAFL.

Details on this clonotype: Possible read error: a much larger clone is one base away. This rearrangement joins TRBV7-2 to TRBJ2-3; D uncertain. The better agreement between TRBJ1-5 and the DNA end casts doubt on the J call. The CDR3 covers 16 residues. Germline V gene data show CDR1 as SGHTA and CDR2 as FQGNSA. The DNA of the CDR3 is TGTGCCAGCAGCCAAATCCGGGAGGGCCCCACAGATACGCAGCATTTT. Translating it yields CASSQIREGPTDTQHF.

The V gene is TRBV29-1, the J gene TRBJ1-1; 8 nucleotides align to TRBD1. The CDR3 runs to 18 residues. Losses at the gene ends were 6 bases for V and 6 bases for J; bases not matched to a gene: 24. The V gene's germline CDR1 is SQVTM and CDR2 ANQGSEA. CDR3: CSVSPPVDRGFRSPEAFF. The DNA of the CDR3 is TGCAGCGTCTCACCCCCCGTCGACAGGGGATTTCGGTCTCCTGAAGCTTTCTTT.

To note about this clonotype: A much larger clone differs from this one at a single base, so this may be a read error. This chain connects TRBV12-5 to TRBJ2-6; D gene unclear. The germline CDR1 and CDR2 sequences are LGHNT and FRNRAP. The CDR3 is made up of 12 amino acids. Trimming left V 11 bases short and J 1 base short, with 6 bases between. The CDR3 nucleotides read TGTGCTTGTGTTTCTGGGGCCAACGTCCTGACTTTC. Protein sequence: CACVSGANVLTF.

This clonotype was counted many times. The chain uses TRBV7-9 and TRBJ2-3; 7 bases are a match to TRBD2. In germline, CDR1 is SEHNR, CDR2 FQNEAQ (reference sequence). The CDR3 runs 16 residues. Trimming at V came to 5 bases and at J to 2 bases, leaving 10 bases not matched to a gene. This CDR3 is CASSPTEAGDTDTQYF. DNA of the CDR3: TGTGCCAGCAGCCCAACGGAGGCGGGAGACACAGATACGCAGTATTTT.

A remark on this clonotype: At one boundary the junction diverges from the germline segment, which might be a read error. The V gene is TRBV9, the J gene TRBJ1-4; D call uncertain. Germline values: CDR1 SGDLS, CDR2 YYNGEE. The CDR3 contains 14 residues. The CDR3 here is CASSEDGVNENLFF. DNA of the CDR3: TGTGCCAGCAGCGAGGATGGGGTTAATGAAAATCTGTTTTTT.

This clonotype has only a few counts. The rearrangement uses TRBV28 and TRBJ2-3; D is perhaps TRBD2 (5 bases). Germline CDR1 reads MDHEN; CDR2 reads SYDVKM. This CDR3 comprises 17 residues. V lost 5 bases and J lost 0, with 18 bases in between. CDR3: CASSPRLAFLSTDTQYF. The CDR3 DNA reads as TGTGCCAGCAGTCCGCGGCTAGCTTTCCTTAGCACAGATACGCAGTATTTT.

This clonotype was seen only a few times. The genes are TRBV6-2 or TRBV6-3 and TRBJ1-5; D not certain. V was trimmed by 3 bases and J by 4 bases, leaving 19 bases between them. CDR1 and CDR2 from the germline V gene are MNHEY and SVGEGT. The CDR3 has 17 amino acids. The CDR3 DNA is TGTGCCAGCAGTTATATGGTCGGAAAACGGGCGAATCAGCCCCAGCATTTT. Its protein is CASSYMVGKRANQPQHF.

Regarding this clonotype: Possible read error: a much larger clone is one base away. The chain carries TRBV9 and TRBJ2-3; 8 nucleotides agree with TRBD2. Germline trimming cut 4 bases from V and 7 bases from J; bases unmatched to any gene: 14. CDR1 is SGDLS, CDR2 YYNGEE, per germline. The CDR3 spans 16 residues. DNA for the CDR3: TGTGCCAGCAGCACTGAAAGCGGGAGCGGGCACCATACGCAGTATTTT. It yields the protein CASSTESGSGHHTQYF.

The rearrangement uses TRBV4-3 and TRBJ2-7; D possibly matches TRBD1 or TRBD2 (5 bases each). From germline, CDR1 is LGHNA and CDR2 YSLEER. V lost 1 base to trimming and J lost 2 bases, with 9 bases between them. This CDR3 is 14 amino acids long. The CDR3 nucleotides are TGCGCCAGCAGCCAAGCGGTGGGGGCCTACGAGCAGTACTTC. It encodes CASSQAVGAYEQYF.

The chain carries TRBV27 and TRBJ2-6, with 10 bases aligning to TRBD2. Trimming removed 5 bases from V and 2 bases from J; junction bases left unmatched: 9. The CDR3 length is 18 residues. Per the germline V gene, CDR1 is MNHEY and CDR2 is SMNVEV (reference sequence). The CDR3 DNA follows: TGTGCCAGCAGTAAGCTAGCGGGAGTATTAACTGGGGCCAACGTCCTGACTTTC. Its protein product is CASSKLAGVLTGANVLTF.

This clonotype was counted between two and nine times. The J gene is TRBJ2-1, the V gene TRBV10-3, with 7 bases identical to TRBD2. J was trimmed by 2 bases and V by 6 bases; bases with no gene match: 7. The CDR3 has 15 residues. The germline V gene encodes CDR1 ENHRY and CDR2 SYGVKD. CDR3 coding DNA: TGTGCCATCAGGGATGGACTAGGCGCCTACAATGAGCAGTTCTTC. Protein product: CAIRDGLGAYNEQFF.

This clonotype was seen at least ten times. The chain uses TRBV7-9 and TRBJ2-1, with D perhaps matching TRBD1 (6 bases). CDR3 length equals 14 residues. The ends were cut back, 5 bases at V and 9 bases at J, with 17 bases in the middle. Looked up from germline, CDR1 is SEHNR and CDR2 is FQNEAQ (reference sequence). CDR3 DNA sequence: TGTGCCAGCAGCCCCCCGGGACACCTCGTTGAGCAGTTCTTC. Translation: CASSPPGHLVEQFF. The whole variable domain, remainder taken from reference TRBV7-9 and TRBJ2-1, is DTGVSQNPRHKITKRGQNVTFRCDPISEHNRLYWYRQTLGQGPEFLTYFQNEAQLEKSRLLSDRFSAERPKGSFSTLEIQRTEQGDSAMYLCASSPPGHLVEQFFGPGTRLTVL.

This clonotype was seen only a few times. The CDR3 DNA follows: TGTGCCACCAGTGATTGGACAGGATTGTACCAAGAGACCCAGTACTTC. This codes for CATSDWTGLYQETQYF. The genes are TRBV24-1 and TRBJ2-5; 7 nucleotides align to TRBD1. The germline V gene encodes CDR1 KGHDR and CDR2 SFDVKD. V gave up 2 bases and J gave up 0 bases; unmatched junction bases: 5. The CDR3 loop spans 16 amino acids.

This chain connects TRBV14 to TRBJ1-5; D is uncertain. The CDR3 extends over 15 amino acids. The V gene's germline CDR1 is SGHDN and CDR2 FVKESK. Trimming cost V 3 bases and J 5 bases, with 14 bases left between them. The CDR3 nucleotides are TGTGCCAGCAGCCATGATTTCTTTAGGGATCAGCCCCAGCATTTT. Translating it yields CASSHDFFRDQPQHF.

This clonotype was picked up a small number of times. V usage is TRBV7-9 and J usage is TRBJ2-5, with D possibly called TRBD1 or TRBD2 (5 bases each). The V gene lost 5 bases and the J gene lost 5 bases, with 18 bases spanning the gap. Germline V gene sequence: CDR1 SEHNR, CDR2 FQNEAQ (reference sequence). The CDR3 sequence is 15 residues long. The CDR3 DNA follows: TGTGCCAGCAGCGATCTCCGTCGGGGCAGGGAGACCCAGTACTTC. This codes for CASSDLRRGRETQYF.

This chain links TRBV19 with TRBJ2-7; possibly TRBD1 for D (7 bases). CDR3 size: 13 residues. The germline V and J ends were trimmed by 5 bases and 6 bases, with 14 bases remaining between them. Germline CDR1 reads LNHDA; CDR2 reads SQIVND (reference sequence). CDR3 sequence reads: CASSQGGGGEQYF. DNA for the CDR3: TGTGCCAGTAGTCAGGGGGGCGGAGGCGAGCAGTACTTC.

This clonotype has at least ten counts. CDR3 loop: CASSPGLVVYEQYF. DNA of the CDR3: TGTGCCAGCAGTCCGGGGCTCGTCGTCTACGAGCAGTACTTC. This chain links TRBV28 with TRBJ2-7; the D gene could be TRBD1 or TRBD2 (5 bases each). Per the germline V gene, CDR1 is MDHEN and CDR2 is SYDVKM. The length of the CDR3 is 14 residues. V lost 5 bases, J lost 3 bases, and 14 bases lay in between.

Remarks on this clonotype: A single base separates this from a much larger clone, so it may be a read error. The V call is TRBV7-2, the J call TRBJ2-5, with D hard to call. The CDR3 contains 14 residues. In germline, CDR1 is SGHTA, CDR2 FQGNSA. DNA for the CDR3: TGTGCCAGCAGCTTATTGCCAGCCCAAGAGGCCCAGTACTTC. Translated: CASSLLPAQEAQYF.

This clonotype was picked up a small number of times. The J gene is TRBJ2-3, the V gene TRBV5-6; D perhaps matches TRBD2 (6 bases). Trimming removed 0 bases from V and 4 bases from J, with 12 bases in between. The germline gives CDR1 SGHDT, CDR2 YYEEEE. CDR3 size: 15 residues. The CDR3 protein is CASSLVYGSADTQYF. In nucleotides, the CDR3 is TGTGCCAGCAGCTTGGTTTACGGGAGCGCAGATACGCAGTATTTT. Combining the CDR3 with reference TRBV5-6 and TRBJ2-3 gives the whole variable domain DAGVTQSPTHLIKTRGQQVTLRCSPKSGHDTVSWYQQALGQGPQFIFQYYEEEERQRGNFPDRFSGHQFPNYSSELNVNALLLGDSALYLCASSLVYGSADTQYFGPGTRLTVL.

This clonotype was seen repeatedly, ten times or more. The CDR3 sequence is CASSLIQGTLEETQYF. CDR3 nucleotide sequence: TGTGCCAGCAGTCTCATTCAAGGGACTCTTGAAGAGACCCAGTACTTC. The chain employs TRBV28 and TRBJ2-5, with D possibly matching TRBD2 (6 bases). CDR1 is MDHEN, CDR2 SYDVKM, per germline. This CDR3 spans 16 amino acids. V was shortened by 5 bases and J by 3 bases, with 19 bases between the two germline ends.

The chain couples TRBV27 to TRBJ2-7; 8 nucleotides agree with TRBD2. J lost 3 bases, V lost 8 bases, and 12 bases had no gene match. CDR3 length: 15 amino acids. Germline assignment: CDR1 MNHEY and CDR2 SMNVEV (reference sequence). CDR3: CASSLRVSGNYEQYF. The CDR3 DNA sequence: TGTGCCAGCTCTCTCAGGGTTAGCGGGAACTACGAGCAGTACTTC.

The rearrangement links TRBV6-1 to TRBJ2-3; D is ambiguous. There are 15 residues in the CDR3. Per the germline V gene, CDR1 is MNHNS and CDR2 is SASEGT. The germline V and J ends were trimmed by 2 bases and 0 bases, with 9 bases remaining between them. The CDR3 DNA follows: TGTGCCAGCAGTGAAAACGAGTGTAGCACAGATACGCAGTATTTT. It encodes CASSENECSTDTQYF.

This clonotype was observed once. The chain combines TRBV2 with TRBJ1-6; the D gene is possibly TRBD1 (6 bases). The CDR3 covers 16 residues. Germline-derived CDR1 and CDR2 are SNHLY and FYNNEI. Trimming took off 3 bases at V and 4 bases at J, with 13 bases between the two ends. CDR3 in DNA: TGTGCCAGCAGTGATCAGGGGACGGCATATAATTCACCCCTCCACTTT. Protein product: CASSDQGTAYNSPLHF.

The sample holds many counts of this clonotype. The rearrangement uses TRBV29-1 and TRBJ2-3, with 7 bases that match TRBD2. V lost 8 bases and J lost 4; bases outside the gene matches: 12. The CDR3 extends over 14 amino acids. CDR1 SQVTM and CDR2 ANQGSEA come from the germline V gene. This CDR3 is CSHWGEGQADTQYF. CDR3 sequence (DNA): TGCAGCCACTGGGGGGAGGGCCAAGCAGATACGCAGTATTTT.